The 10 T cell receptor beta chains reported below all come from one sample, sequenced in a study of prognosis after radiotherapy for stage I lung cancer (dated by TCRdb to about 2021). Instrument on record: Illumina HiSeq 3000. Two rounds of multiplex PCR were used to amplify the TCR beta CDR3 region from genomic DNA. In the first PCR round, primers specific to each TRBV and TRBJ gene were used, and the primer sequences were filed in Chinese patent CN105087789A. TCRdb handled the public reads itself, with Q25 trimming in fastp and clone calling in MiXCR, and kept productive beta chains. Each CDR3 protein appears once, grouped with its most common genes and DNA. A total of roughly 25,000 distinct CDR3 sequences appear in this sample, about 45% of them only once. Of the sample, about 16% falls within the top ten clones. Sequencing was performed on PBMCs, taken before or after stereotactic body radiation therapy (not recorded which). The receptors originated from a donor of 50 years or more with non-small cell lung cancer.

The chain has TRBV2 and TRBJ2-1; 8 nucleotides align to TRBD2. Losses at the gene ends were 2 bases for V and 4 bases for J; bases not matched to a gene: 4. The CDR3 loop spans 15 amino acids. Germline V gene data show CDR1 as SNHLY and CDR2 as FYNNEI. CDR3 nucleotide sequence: TGTGCCAGCAGTGAACAAACGGGAGGGTACAATGAGCAGTTCTTC. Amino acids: CASSEQTGGYNEQFF.

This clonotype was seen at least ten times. The CDR3 nucleotides are TGTGCCAGCAGCCGGGGGACAGGGCGCACTGAAGCTTTCTTT. The encoded protein is CASSRGTGRTEAFF. The J gene is TRBJ1-1, the V gene TRBV5-8; 9 bases match TRBD1. Germline V gene lookup returns CDR1 SGHTS and CDR2 YDEGEE. The length of the CDR3 is 14 residues. J gave up 4 bases and V 4 bases, and 5 bases lay outside the gene matches.

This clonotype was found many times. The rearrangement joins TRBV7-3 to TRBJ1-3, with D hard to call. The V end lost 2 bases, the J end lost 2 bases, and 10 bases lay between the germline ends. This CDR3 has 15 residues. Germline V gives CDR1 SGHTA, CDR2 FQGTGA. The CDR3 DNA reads TGTGCCAGCAGCTTATACTCGGGGACTGGAAACACCATATATTTT. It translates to CASSLYSGTGNTIYF.

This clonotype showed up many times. The CDR3 loop reads CATSRVKYQPQHF. The DNA of the CDR3 is TGTGCCACCAGCAGAGTGAAGTATCAGCCCCAGCATTTT. The V and J genes are TRBV15 and TRBJ1-5; no clear D. V was clipped by 1 base and J by 5 bases, with 6 bases between them. The germline CDR1 and CDR2 sequences are LNHNV and YYDKDF (reference sequence). This CDR3 has 13 amino acids.

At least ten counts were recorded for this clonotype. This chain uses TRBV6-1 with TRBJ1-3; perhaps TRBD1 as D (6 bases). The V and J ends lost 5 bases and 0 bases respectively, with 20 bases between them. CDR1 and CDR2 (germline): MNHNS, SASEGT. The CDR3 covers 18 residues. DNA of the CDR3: TGTGCCAGCAGTCCATCCTCCAACAGGGCGGGCTCTGGAAACACCATATATTTT. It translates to CASSPSSNRAGSGNTIYF.

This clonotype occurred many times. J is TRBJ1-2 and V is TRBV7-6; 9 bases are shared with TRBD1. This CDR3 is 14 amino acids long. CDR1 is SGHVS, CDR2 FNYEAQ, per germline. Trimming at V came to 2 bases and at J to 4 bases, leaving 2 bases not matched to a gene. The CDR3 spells CASSLTTGGYGYTF. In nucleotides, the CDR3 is TGTGCCAGCAGCTTAACGACAGGGGGCTATGGCTACACCTTC.

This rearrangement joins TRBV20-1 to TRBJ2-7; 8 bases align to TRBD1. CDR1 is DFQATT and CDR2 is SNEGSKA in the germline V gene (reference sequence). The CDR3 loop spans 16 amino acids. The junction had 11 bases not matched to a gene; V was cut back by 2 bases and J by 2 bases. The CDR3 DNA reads TGCAGTGCTAGATATAGTGGGGACAGGAGCCCCTACGAGCAGTACTTC. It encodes CSARYSGDRSPYEQYF.

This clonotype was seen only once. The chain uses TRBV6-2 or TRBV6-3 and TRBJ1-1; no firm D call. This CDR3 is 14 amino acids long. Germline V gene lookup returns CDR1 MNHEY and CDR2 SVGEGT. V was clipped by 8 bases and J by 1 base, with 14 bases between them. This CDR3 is CASCTGTANTEAFF. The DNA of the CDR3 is TGTGCCAGCTGTACTGGAACGGCGAACACTGAAGCTTTCTTT.

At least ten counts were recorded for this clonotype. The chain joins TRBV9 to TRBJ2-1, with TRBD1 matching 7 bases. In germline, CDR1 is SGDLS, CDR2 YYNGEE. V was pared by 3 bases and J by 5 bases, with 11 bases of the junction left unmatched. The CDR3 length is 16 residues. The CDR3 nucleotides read TGTGCCAGCAGCGCGGGCTTAGGGACAGAGAACAATGAGCAGTTCTTC. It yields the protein CASSAGLGTENNEQFF.

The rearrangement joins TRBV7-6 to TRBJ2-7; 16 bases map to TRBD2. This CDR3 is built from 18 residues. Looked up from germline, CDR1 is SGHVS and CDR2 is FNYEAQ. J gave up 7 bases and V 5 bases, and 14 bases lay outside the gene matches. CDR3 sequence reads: CASSGGTSGRAFGGEQYF. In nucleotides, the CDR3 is TGTGCCAGCAGCGGTGGGACTAGCGGGAGGGCCTTCGGAGGTGAGCAGTACTTC. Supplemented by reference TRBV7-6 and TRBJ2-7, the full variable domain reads GAGVSQSPRYKVTKRGQDVALRCDPISGHVSLYWYRQALGQGPEFLTYFNYEAQQDKSGLPNDRFSAERPEGSISTLTIQRTEQRDSAMYRCASSGGTSGRAFGGEQYFGPGTRLTVT.